These 8 T cell receptor beta chains share one sample of origin, sequenced in a study of vaccination and CD4 T cells after COVID-19. With the Oncomine TCR Beta short-read assay, DNA from cultured CD4+ T cells was sequenced. TCRdb passed the PCR reads through MiXCR, listing each CDR3 protein once. The table lists just under 20,000 distinct CDR3 sequences, roughly half of them singletons. Their specific antigens are unknown. The treatment is: 10-day PBMC culture with coronavirus spike peptide pools or control peptides (ViraFEST assay). The sample consisted of CD4+ T cells from blood, cultured in vitro, taken before SARS-CoV-2 vaccination. The receptors stem from a human donor who had recovered from COVID-19.

This chain links TRBV7-9 with TRBJ1-4; 9 nucleotides align to TRBD1. The V gene end was trimmed by 5 bases and the J gene end by 6 bases; junction bases not matched to a gene: 7. The CDR3 covers 15 residues. Germline values: CDR1 SEHNR, CDR2 FQNEAQ (reference sequence). The CDR3 region has the DNA TGTGCCAGCAGCCAAACAGGGGGCAGGGATGAAAAACTGTTTTTT. It is translated as CASSQTGGRDEKLFF.

CDR3: CASSLAGAPSHEQYF. The CDR3 nucleotides read TGCGCCAGCAGCTTGGCGGGGGCCCCCAGCCACGAGCAGTACTTC. The rearrangement uses TRBV5-1 and TRBJ2-7; TRBD1 or TRBD2 may be the D gene (6 bases each). This CDR3 has 15 amino acids. Germline CDR1 is SGHRS and CDR2 is YFSETQ. Trimming removed 0 bases at V and 5 bases at J, with 15 bases between. Supplemented by reference TRBV5-1 and TRBJ2-7, the full variable domain reads KAGVTQTPRYLIKTRGQQVTLSCSPISGHRSVSWYQQTPGQGLQFLFEYFSETQRNKGNFPGRFSGRQFSNSRSEMNVSTLELGDSALYLCASSLAGAPSHEQYFGPGTRLTVT.

This clonotype was picked up one time. The CDR3 loop reads CASSEQGVTEAFF. The CDR3 bases are TGTGCCAGCAGTGAACAGGGGGTAACTGAAGCTTTCTTT. The chain joins TRBV2 to TRBJ1-1, with 7 bases lining up with TRBD1. With V trimmed by 2 bases and J by 5 bases, 2 bases remained unmatched. Germline assignment: CDR1 SNHLY and CDR2 FYNNEI. The CDR3 is made up of 13 amino acids.

The chain employs TRBV5-1 and TRBJ1-1, with D possibly TRBD1 on 6 matching bases. CDR1 is SGHRS and CDR2 is YFSETQ in the germline V gene. CDR3 length: 16 amino acids. The V end was cut by 0 bases, the J end by 4 bases, with 16 bases between. The CDR3 is CASSLVVGGLSTEAFF. CDR3 bases: TGCGCCAGCAGCTTGGTGGTTGGGGGCCTGAGCACTGAAGCTTTCTTT.

V gene TRBV7-2 combines with J gene TRBJ2-7, with TRBD2 matching over 10 bases. Losses at the gene ends were 4 bases for V and 9 bases for J; bases not matched to a gene: 15. The CDR3 loop spans 16 amino acids. Germline assignment: CDR1 SGHTA and CDR2 FQGNSA. CDR3 sequence (DNA): TGTGCCAGCAGCTCTGTAGCGGGAGGACTGGTAGGGGGGCAGTACTTC. It encodes CASSSVAGGLVGGQYF.

The rearrangement uses TRBV5-4 and TRBJ2-1; 9 nucleotides line up with TRBD2. Trimming took 4 bases from V and 4 from J; bases not matched to a gene: 6. The length of the CDR3 is 15 residues. Germline V gene data show CDR1 as SGHNT and CDR2 as YYREEE (reference sequence). The CDR3 region has the DNA TGTGCCAGCAGCCGGACTAGCGCCACATACAATGAGCAGTTCTTC. Protein sequence: CASSRTSATYNEQFF. Looking up the rest from reference TRBV5-4 and TRBJ2-1 gives the full variable domain: ETGVTQSPTHLIKTRGQQVTLRCSSQSGHNTVSWYQQALGQGPQFIFQYYREEENGRGNFPPRFSGLQFPNYSSELNVNALELDDSALYLCASSRTSATYNEQFFGPGTRLTVL.

J is TRBJ2-3 and V is TRBV19, with 7 bases fitting TRBD2. V shed 3 bases, J shed 2 bases, and the junction held 2 bases outside the gene matches. CDR1 and CDR2 from the germline V gene are LNHDA and SQIVND (reference sequence). This CDR3 region has 14 residues. CDR3 coding DNA: TGTGCCAGTAGTATTACTAGCGACACAGATACGCAGTATTTT. Protein: CASSITSDTDTQYF. The full variable domain, rest sourced from reference TRBV19 and TRBJ2-3, is DGGITQSPKYLFRKEGQNVTLSCEQNLNHDAMYWYRQDPGQGLRLIYYSQIVNDFQKGDIAEGYSVSREKKESFPLTVTSAQKNPTAFYLCASSITSDTDTQYFGPGTRLTVL.

The chain links TRBV28 to TRBJ2-4, with a possible D match to TRBD2 (5 bases). The CDR3 runs to 15 residues. V lost 5 bases, J lost 7 bases, and 18 bases lay in between. The germline V gene has CDR1 MDHEN and CDR2 SYDVKM. CDR3: CASSPLEGSRNIQYF. The CDR3 DNA sequence: TGTGCCAGCAGTCCGCTAGAGGGTTCGAGGAACATTCAGTACTTC.